These T cell receptor beta chains were read from a single sample in a study of beta chain features in type 1 diabetes. Profiled with immunoSEQ multiplex PCR; TCRdb holds only in-frame clones, not every one. The table has 300,000 to 400,000 clones, around 7.6% seen once. Material for sequencing was central memory CD4+ T cells from blood. All receptors derive from a woman in her late teens or twenties in good health. CDR3s include the opening cysteine and the closing phenylalanine or tryptophan. The D gene is left open where the match is weak. Clone size is shown for a subset of rows, as once, few, many or a class of expanded clone.

V gene,D gene,J gene,clone size,CDR3 DNA,CDR3 protein
TRBV5-1,-,TRBJ2-1,-,TGCGCCAGCAGCTTGGGGACTTACAATGAGCAGTTCTTC,CASSLGTYNEQFF
TRBV7-2,-,TRBJ2-1,-,TGTGCCAGCAGCCCTACCAGCGAGAGCTCCTACAATGAGCAGTTCTTC,CASSPTSESSYNEQFF
TRBV9,-,TRBJ2-3,-,TGTGCCAGCAGCGTCCTCAGTGGCGCGGAGTTGCAGTATTTT,CASSVLSGAELQYF
TRBV28,-,TRBJ1-5,-,TGTGCCAGCAGTTTTACGTATCAGCCCCAGCATTTT,CASSFTYQPQHF
TRBV7-8,-,TRBJ2-1,few,TGTGCCAGCAGCCACGCCCCAATGGGCAATGAGCAGTTCTTC,CASSHAPMGNEQFF
TRBV10-3,TRBD1,TRBJ2-3,many,TGTGCCATCAGTGCGGGACAGGGGACAGATACGCAGTATTTT,CAISAGQGTDTQYF
TRBV28,-,TRBJ2-1,few,TGTGCCAGCAGGGTAGGAGGGAATATCTACAATGAGCAGTTCTTC,CASRVGGNIYNEQFF
TRBV11-2,-,TRBJ1-2,few,TGTGCCAGCAGACCAAACACAGGGAGCCCGATCTATGGCTACACCTTC,CASRPNTGSPIYGYTF
TRBV28,-,TRBJ2-2,few,TGTGCCAGCGGAGAGCGAAACACCGGGGAGCTGTTTTTT,CASGERNTGELFF
TRBV10-3,-,TRBJ2-1,-,TGTGCCACAGGTCGGGTCGAGCAGTTCTTC,CATGRVEQFF
TRBV7-8,-,TRBJ1-5,few,TGTGCCAGCAGTCCCGGGGTGATTAGCAATCAGCCCCAGCATTTT,CASSPGVISNQPQHF
TRBV5-1,TRBD1,TRBJ2-1,few,TGCGCCAGCAGCCCGGGACAGAGTACATACAATGAGCAGTTCTTC,CASSPGQSTYNEQFF